This T cell receptor beta chain was sequenced for a study of blood T cell repertoires in COVID-19. Overall study: T cells, B-cell-depleted T cells, or PBMCs supplied cDNA or gDNA.

In Seattle, patients joined the study during active infection and were tracked longitudinally. Measured with immunoSEQ multiplex PCR; TCRdb has only the in-frame clones, and not every one. Here the sample spans 200,000 to 250,000 clones, approximately 90% being singletons. V was pared by 4 bases and J by 5 bases, with 13 bases of the junction left unmatched. This CDR3 has 16 residues. This sequence joins TRBV5-7 and TRBJ2-7; TRBD1 matches 9 bases. TRBV5-7 is assigned to the ORF class and has an uncertain function. The sequencing sample was made of peripheral blood. This receptor was obtained from a woman in her 50s with COVID-19, enrolled during active disease. CDR3 sequence: CASSRLYRGRIDEQYF. In DNA form, the CDR3 reads TGTGCCAGCAGCCGCCTCTACAGGGGGCGCATCGACGAGCAGTACTTC.